This paragraph covers one TCR beta chain sequence. This sample is part of a study of blood T cell repertoires in COVID-19. TCRdb's copy holds only in-frame clones and misses some; the assay was immunoSEQ multiplex PCR. The sample comprises about 140,000 clones, around 78% of which are singletons, and approximately 4.5% rests with the top ten. V shed 4 bases and J shed 8 bases, with 29 bases lying between them. The germline gives CDR1 MGHRA, CDR2 YSYEKL. CDR3 length: 18 residues. Material for sequencing was peripheral blood. The sequence derives from a woman of 80 years or more with active or convalescent COVID-19. V and J are TRBV4-1 and TRBJ1-2; possible D gene TRBD1, 6 bases. DNA for the CDR3: TGCGCCAGCAGCCTTACCCGGGACACCACCATTCTAACTATGGGCTACACCTTC. Amino acids: CASSLTRDTTILTMGYTF.